This is a list of T cell receptor beta chains from one sample in a study of T cells in Graves' hyperthyroidism and ophthalmopathy. TCRdb used MiXCR to reprocess the multiplex PCR reads, holding one entry per CDR3 protein. The data contain about 640,000 distinct CDR3 sequences, roughly 20% of them seen just once; the ten biggest clones take up under 35%. The sequenced sample consisted of blood. Receptor source: a young man with Graves' ophthalmopathy. CDR3s include the opening cysteine and the closing phenylalanine or tryptophan. A D gene is named only where the DNA matches it firmly. Clone size, where shown, is once, few, many, or a class for clones that have expanded.

>TRBJ1-2|TRBD1|few|TRBV9
TGTGCCAGCAGTGCCCCCGGGACAGGGTACTATGGCTACACCTTC
CASSAPGTGYYGYTF
>TRBJ2-1|.|.|TRBV11-2
TGTGCCAGCAGCGATCGCAGGGGGGGGAGGGGTGAGCAGTTCTTC
CASSDRRGGRGEQFF
>TRBJ1-1|TRBD1|many|TRBV7-2
TGTGCCAGCAGAAGTGGACAGGGGGGAACTGAAGCTTTCTTT
CASRSGQGGTEAFF
>TRBJ2-5|.|few|TRBV10-3
TGTGCCATCAGTGAGTTGCAGGGGATGGAGACCCAGTACTTC
CAISELQGMETQYF
>TRBJ2-3|TRBD1|.|TRBV5-1
TGCGCCAGCAGCCCGCCGGGACAGGCTAGCACAGATACGCAGTATTTT
CASSPPGQASTDTQYF
>TRBJ1-6|.|many|TRBV6-2/TRBV6-3
TGTGCCAGCCTGGTCAGTACCGGCTCACCCCTCCACTTT
CASLVSTGSPLHF
>TRBJ2-2|.|.|TRBV10-3
TGTGCCATCAGTGAGCCGGATGAAGGGCGGACCGGGGAGCTGTTTTTT
CAISEPDEGRTGELFF
>TRBJ1-4|.|.|TRBV5-1
TGCGCCAGCAGCGAAGGGGTGAATGAAAAACTGTTTTTT
CASSEGVNEKLFF
>TRBJ2-5|.|few|TRBV7-7
TGTGCTAGCAGCTCGGGGGAGTTAATGGCGGAGACCCAGTACTTC
CASSSGELMAETQYF
>TRBJ1-2|TRBD1|.|TRBV13
TGTGCCAGCAGCTTTCGGGACAGCCCTATGTATGGCTACACCTTC
CASSFRDSPMYGYTF
>TRBJ2-1|.|many|TRBV28
TGTGCCAGCATCCCTACCGGGGGGCAGAATGAGCAGTTCTTC
CASIPTGGQNEQFF
>TRBJ2-1|.|few|TRBV30
TGTGCCTGGAGTGTCGAAGGATTACAGTTCTTC
CAWSVEGLQFF
>TRBJ1-1|TRBD1|few|TRBV19
TGTGCCAGTAGTATGACAGGGGTGACCACTGAAGCTTTCTTT
CASSMTGVTTEAFF
>TRBJ2-1|TRBD2|few|TRBV5-1
TGCGCCAGCAGCTTGGACAAAGCGGGAGGGCCCTACAATGAGCAGTTCTTC
CASSLDKAGGPYNEQFF
>TRBJ1-1|.|few|TRBV19
TGTGCCAGTAGTAATAGGCACAGGGAAAACACTGAAGCTTTCTTT
CASSNRHRENTEAFF
>TRBJ1-5|.|few|TRBV30
TGTGCCTGGAGTGCCATACCCGGCCAGCCCCAGCATTTT
CAWSAIPGQPQHF
>TRBJ2-7|.|few|TRBV11-2
TGTGCCAGCAGCTTAGAGTTCGCAGGAGACTACGAGCAGTACTTC
CASSLEFAGDYEQYF
>TRBJ1-5|.|many|TRBV12-3/TRBV12-4
TGTGCCAGCAGTTTAAGGTCCTTGCGGCAGGAGTTCAATCAGCCCCAGCATTTT
CASSLRSLRQEFNQPQHF
>TRBJ2-5|.|.|TRBV30
TGTGCCTGGAGTGTTACCGGGAGTCTGGGGGAGACCCAGTACTTC
CAWSVTGSLGETQYF
>TRBJ2-2|TRBD2|.|TRBV24-1
TGTGCCACCAGTGGCCGGACTAGCGGGATGACGGACACCGGGGAGCTGTTTTTT
CATSGRTSGMTDTGELFF
>TRBJ1-1|TRBD1|many|TRBV11-2
TGTGCCAGCAGCCAGACAGGGGGTGAGGGCACTGAAGCTTTCTTT
CASSQTGGEGTEAFF
>TRBJ2-3|TRBD2|many|TRBV12-3/TRBV12-4
TGTGCCAGCAGTTTAGGCGGGAGCTGGGGAGATACGCAGTATTTT
CASSLGGSWGDTQYF
>TRBJ2-6|.|.|TRBV28
TGTGCCAGCAATTTACACGGTTCTGGGGCCAACGTCCTGACTTTC
CASNLHGSGANVLTF
>TRBJ2-3|TRBD2|.|TRBV9
TGTGCCAGCAGCGTAGCCGGCGGGAGTGTAGATACGCAGTATTTT
CASSVAGGSVDTQYF
>TRBJ2-7|TRBD1|.|TRBV9
TGTGCCAGCAGCCCCCCCGGGACAGGGGGGAGTGAGCAGTACTTC
CASSPPGTGGSEQYF
>TRBJ2-7|TRBD2|many|TRBV7-2
TGTGCCAGCAGCTTAGCGGCTAGCGGGGGAAGCACCTACGAGCAGTACTTC
CASSLAASGGSTYEQYF
>TRBJ1-5|TRBD1|.|TRBV6-1
TGTGCCAGCAGTGCCCGGGACAGGGAACAGCCCCAGCATTTT
CASSARDREQPQHF
>TRBJ1-5|TRBD1|few|TRBV10-3
TGTGCCATCAGTGAGTCGACAGGGAATCAGCCCCAGCATTTT
CAISESTGNQPQHF
>TRBJ1-5|.|.|TRBV9
TGTGCCAGCAGCGTAGCCGATAGCAATCAGCCCCAGCATTTT
CASSVADSNQPQHF
>TRBJ2-7|TRBD2|few|TRBV7-9
TGTGCCAGCAGCACCGGCCAGCGGGAAGGATACGAGCAGTACTTC
CASSTGQREGYEQYF
>TRBJ2-3|TRBD2|few|TRBV12-3/TRBV12-4
TGTGCCAGCAGAATCGGGAGCGGGGGCACAGATACGCAGTATTTT
CASRIGSGGTDTQYF
>TRBJ1-4|TRBD1|.|TRBV7-2
TGTGCCAGCAGCCAACCCGGACAGGGTGGAAAACTGTTTTTT
CASSQPGQGGKLFF
>TRBJ1-1|.|.|TRBV29-1
TGCAGCGTGAACGGGGTCAACGAAGCTTTCTTT
CSVNGVNEAFF
>TRBJ2-1|.|.|TRBV6-1
TGTGCCAGCAGTGAAAGTCTGACGACACGGAGGGAGCAGTTCTTC
CASSESLTTRREQFF
>TRBJ2-2|.|few|TRBV19
TGTGCCACCGACAAGGGGGCCGGGGAGCTGTTTTTT
CATDKGAGELFF
>TRBJ1-1|TRBD1|.|TRBV19
TGTGCCAGTAGTATCACCGGGACAGTGAACACTGAAGCTTTCTTT
CASSITGTVNTEAFF
>TRBJ2-2|TRBD1|.|TRBV2
TGTGCCAGCAGTGAACACGGACAGGGCGACGGGGAGCTGTTTTTT
CASSEHGQGDGELFF